Described below is a single T cell receptor beta chain sequence and its context. Its antigen remains unidentified. TCRdb recomputed calls from the reads with MiXCR, one row per CDR3 protein. In the table there are a few hundred thousand distinct CDR3 sequences, roughly 22% of which are singletons. These data are taken from a study of T cell repertoires in cytomegalovirus infection. Study summary: CMV infection together with matching HLA type was indicated by public TCR beta signatures. Whole-study findings and limits: The ex vivo response was dominated by HLA-C-restricted CMV-specific TCR beta clonotypes. Cumulative frequency (of public TCR beta family members) identified carriers of CMV plus the relevant HLA.

In germline, CDR1 is DFQATT, CDR2 SNEGSKA (reference sequence). The CDR3 consists of 17 residues. The ends lost 0 bases at V and 2 bases at J; junction bases unmatched: 10. Specimen: CD8+ T cells from PBMCs. The sequence was obtained from a human donor in good health (CMV status not recorded). Some clones in this sample may be carry-over from other donors' samples. V gene TRBV20-1 combines with J gene TRBJ2-5; 9 bases align to TRBD2. The CDR3 DNA sequence: TGCAGTGCTAGAGATTCCCTGCTAGCGGGGCAACAAGAGACCCAGTACTTC. It encodes CSARDSLLAGQQETQYF.